This TCR beta chain was found in a study of blood T cell repertoires in COVID-19. Overall study: Whether acute or convalescent, the COVID-19 samples came from the United States, Italy and Spain. From T cells, B-cell-depleted T cells, or PBMCs came the material, which was cDNA or gDNA.

The assay was immunoSEQ multiplex PCR, and TCRdb's table has in-frame clones only and misses some. This sample has 350,000 to 450,000 clones; 85% occur once, and the top ten carry roughly 3.7%. There are 14 residues in the CDR3. J was trimmed by 7 bases and V by 5 bases; bases with no gene match: 4. Germline-derived CDR1 and CDR2 are KGHDR and SFDVKD. The receptor was derived from a woman under 30 with acute or convalescent COVID-19. The chain joins TRBV24-1 to TRBJ2-2, with TRBD2 matching over 9 bases. Material: peripheral blood. As DNA, the CDR3 is TGTGCCACCAGTGGTGCGGGAGGGGTCGGGGAGCTGTTTTTT. Encoded protein: CATSGAGGVGELFF.